These 25 T cell receptor beta chains were all obtained from the same sample, sequenced in a study of blood T cells in healthy people across ages. It was with a sample-barcoded 5' primer and a J-beta primer mix that a second PCR of about 7 to 12 cycles was run. TCRdb processed the 5' RACE reads anew with MiXCR; each CDR3 protein has one entry. The sample carries about 640,000 distinct CDR3 sequences, roughly 30% recorded once. The specimen was blood. These receptors all stem from a woman of 80 years or more in good health.

This chain connects TRBV20-1 to TRBJ2-5; the match to TRBD2 covers 16 bases. The V gene end was trimmed by 3 bases and the J gene end by 11 bases; junction bases not matched to a gene: 6. Germline V gene data show CDR1 as DFQATT and CDR2 as SNEGSKA (reference sequence). CDR3 length equals 14 residues. The chain's CDR3 is CSARGLAGGDEQYF. Here the CDR3 DNA reads TGCAGTGCTAGGGGACTAGCGGGGGGGGATGAGCAGTACTTC.

This clonotype was counted at least ten times. The chain joins TRBV29-1 to TRBJ1-2; the match to TRBD1 covers 9 bases. CDR1 and CDR2 from the germline V gene are SQVTM and ANQGSEA. Losses at the gene ends were 6 bases for V and 3 bases for J; bases not matched to a gene: 11. This CDR3 spans 15 amino acids. The CDR3 nucleotides read TGCAGCGTCTTGTCCCCGGGACAGGGAGACTATGGCTACACCTTC. Residues: CSVLSPGQGDYGYTF. Together with reference TRBV29-1 and TRBJ1-2, the CDR3 gives the full variable domain: SAVISQKPSRDICQRGTSLTIQCQVDSQVTMMFWYRQQPGQSLTLIATANQGSEATYESGFVIDKFPISRPNLTFSTLTVSNMSPEDSSIYLCSVLSPGQGDYGYTFGSGTRLTVV.

The rearrangement uses TRBV3-1 and TRBJ2-2; D gene unclear. This CDR3 is built from 14 residues. V was shortened by 4 bases and J by 5 bases, with 11 bases between the two germline ends. The germline V gene encodes CDR1 LGHDT and CDR2 YNNKEL (reference sequence). CDR3 in amino acids: CASSRRQLTGELFF. The CDR3 bases are TGTGCCAGCAGCCGTCGACAACTTACCGGGGAGCTGTTTTTT.

This clonotype was recorded many times. The CDR3 DNA follows: TGTGCCAGCAGTTTCGGGACAGCTAATGAAAAACTGTTTTTT. Protein product: CASSFGTANEKLFF. The chain links TRBV6-5 to TRBJ1-4; TRBD1 matches at 7 bases. Per germline, CDR1 MNHEY and CDR2 SVGAGI. Trimming cost V 4 bases and J 3 bases; bases outside gene matches: 2. The CDR3 covers 14 residues.

This clonotype was detected ten times or more. V is TRBV6-1 and J is TRBJ2-1; unclear D gene. The CDR3 covers 12 residues. CDR1 and CDR2 from the germline V gene are MNHNS and SASEGT. The germline V and J ends were trimmed by 6 bases and 6 bases, with 9 bases remaining between them. In DNA, the CDR3 is TGTGCCAGCAGGACCGTCGGCAATGAGCAGTTCTTC. Its protein is CASRTVGNEQFF.

The V and J genes are TRBV30 and TRBJ1-6; 7 bases are shared with TRBD1. V lost 1 base, J lost 8 bases, and 5 bases stayed unmatched. Germline V gene sequence: CDR1 GTSNPN, CDR2 SVGIG (reference sequence). This CDR3 has 14 residues. CDR3 region: CAWSAEDRYSPLHF. CDR3 bases: TGTGCCTGGAGTGCTGAGGACAGGTATTCACCCCTCCACTTT.

Ten or more counts support this clonotype. A much larger clone differs by one base, so this may be a read error. The chain has TRBV7-2 and TRBJ2-7, with D perhaps TRBD2 (5 bases). CDR3 size: 11 residues. Germline V gene sequence: CDR1 SGHTA, CDR2 FQGNSA. V shed 11 bases and J shed 5 bases, with 13 bases lying between them. In DNA form, the CDR3 reads TGTGCCGCGGGTGGCTGCGACGAGCAGTACTTC. It yields the protein CAAGGCDEQYF.

This clonotype was counted ten times or more. The chain couples TRBV6-6 to TRBJ1-1; possibly TRBD1 for D (6 bases). The V end lost 7 bases, the J end lost 3 bases, and 21 bases lay between the germline ends. The CDR3 length is 16 residues. Germline CDR1 is MNHNY and CDR2 is SVGAGI (reference sequence). The CDR3 DNA sequence: TGTGCCAGCACCTCGAGGGGGGGCGCAGGGTACACTGAAGCTTTCTTT. As protein: CASTSRGGAGYTEAFF.

This clonotype was observed many times. The chain is built from TRBV5-1 and TRBJ2-1, with TRBD2 matching over 11 bases. The CDR3 contains 16 residues. Germline CDR1 reads SGHRS; CDR2 reads YFSETQ. V dropped 4 bases and J dropped 3; count of bases not matched to a gene: 6. The chain's CDR3 is CASSLRLAGSYNEQFF. CDR3 bases: TGCGCCAGCAGCCTAAGACTAGCGGGGAGCTACAATGAGCAGTTCTTC.

This clonotype was seen a handful of times. This chain links TRBV18 with TRBJ2-1; TRBD1 matches at 9 bases. Losses at the gene ends were 2 bases for V and 10 bases for J; bases not matched to a gene: 9. Germline V lookup: CDR1 KGHSH, CDR2 LQKENI. CDR3 length equals 15 residues. CDR3 coding DNA: TGTGCCAGCTCACCAAGGGGACAGGGAGCAAGCGAGCAGTTCTTC. It specifies CASSPRGQGASEQFF.

The sample holds many counts of this clonotype. The genes are TRBV25-1 and TRBJ2-7, with D possibly matching TRBD1 (8 bases). V was cut by 8 bases and J by 6 bases, with 20 bases left in between. CDR1 is MGHDK and CDR2 is SYGVNS in the germline V gene. This CDR3 has 14 amino acids. The CDR3 DNA reads TGTGCCAGCGGGGAGGGACAGGTAACGTCCGAGCAGTACTTC. It codes for CASGEGQVTSEQYF.

The chain is built from TRBV6-4 and TRBJ2-5; 9 nucleotides match TRBD2. The J call is uncertain, as TRBJ2-7 better fits the DNA end. The germline CDR1 and CDR2 sequences are MRHNA and SNTAGT. The CDR3 spans 13 residues. CDR3 nucleotide sequence: TGTGCCAGCAGTGCGCTAGCGGGATACGAGCAGTACTTC. Its translation: CASSALAGYEQYF.

The chain links TRBV3-1 to TRBJ1-1; D is perhaps TRBD1 (5 bases). Germline V lookup: CDR1 LGHDT, CDR2 YNNKEL (reference sequence). V lost 1 base and J lost 1, with 10 bases in between. The CDR3 is made up of 15 amino acids. CDR3 residues: CASSQGWQGNTEAFF. DNA for the CDR3: TGTGCCAGCAGCCAAGGTTGGCAGGGGAACACTGAAGCTTTCTTT.

The chain is built from TRBV20-1 and TRBJ1-4; possibly TRBD1 for D (5 bases). The CDR3 is 14 amino acids. The germline CDR1 and CDR2 sequences are DFQATT and SNEGSKA (reference sequence). V gave up 6 bases and J gave up 7 bases, with 18 bases separating them. Here the CDR3 DNA reads TGCAGTGCAGGGGATTCCGCGGTCGGTGAAAAACTGTTTTTT. Translated, it gives CSAGDSAVGEKLFF.

The chain carries TRBV11-2 and TRBJ2-3; tentatively, D is TRBD2 (7 bases). This CDR3 is 15 amino acids long. Germline loops: CDR1 SGHAT, CDR2 FQNNGV. The CDR3 region has the DNA TGTGTGAGTACCCGGGGGGCAGGGGCGACAGATACGCAGTATTTT. It yields the protein CVSTRGAGATDTQYF.

Of note for this clonotype: A junction end diverges from the germline sequence, so it may reflect a read error. The V call is TRBV7-7, the J call TRBJ2-1; 8 positions agree with TRBD2. The CDR3 extends over 16 amino acids. Germline V gene sequence: CDR1 SSHAT, CDR2 FNYEAQ (reference sequence). CDR3 protein: CASSLAGGASYNERFF. CDR3 bases: TGTGCCAGCAGCTTAGCCGGGGGGGCCTCCTACAATGAGCGGTTCTTC.

There are a few counts of this clonotype. Possible read error: a much larger clone is one base away. The rearrangement uses TRBV18 and TRBJ2-7; no reliable D call. Germline V gene lookup returns CDR1 KGHSH and CDR2 LQKENI. V gave up 3 bases and J gave up 7 bases, with 13 bases separating them. This CDR3 comprises 13 residues. CDR3 region: CASSPRQNNEQYF. CDR3 in DNA: TGTGCCAGCTCACCGCGCCAGAATAATGAGCAGTACTTC.

This clonotype has ten or more counts. The chain links TRBV12-3 or TRBV12-4 to TRBJ2-3; D remains unclear. This CDR3 has 15 amino acids. V was clipped by 3 bases and J by 0 bases, with 10 bases between them. CDR3 bases: TGTGCCAGCAGTTTTTCCGGACCTAGCACAGATACGCAGTATTTT. Translation gives CASSFSGPSTDTQYF.

V usage is TRBV7-9 and J usage is TRBJ1-4, with TRBD1 identical over 7 bases. Germline V gene sequence: CDR1 SEHNR, CDR2 FQNEAQ (reference sequence). Trimming cost V 5 bases and J 3 bases; bases outside gene matches: 6. The CDR3 contains 15 residues. CDR3 DNA: TGTGCCAGCAGCGTAAGACAGGGCCCTAATGAAAAACTGTTTTTT. This sequence encodes CASSVRQGPNEKLFF.

This clonotype was found a few times. The genes are TRBV9 and TRBJ1-1; D is unclear. The CDR3 contains 13 residues. The germline V gene has CDR1 SGDLS and CDR2 YYNGEE. V was clipped by 2 bases and J by 4 bases, with 9 bases between them. CDR3: CASSVFAATEAFF. DNA for the CDR3: TGTGCCAGCAGCGTCTTTGCGGCCACTGAAGCTTTCTTT. Supplemented by reference TRBV9 and TRBJ1-1, the full variable domain reads DSGVTQTPKHLITATGQRVTLRCSPRSGDLSVYWYQQSLDQGLQFLIQYYNGEERAKGNILERFSAQQFPDLHSELNLSSLELGDSALYFCASSVFAATEAFFGQGTRLTVV.

This chain joins TRBV28 and TRBJ2-1; TRBD2 matches at 11 bases. CDR3 size: 16 residues. Germline assignment: CDR1 MDHEN and CDR2 SYDVKM. With 11 bases clipped from V and 4 bases from J, the junction kept 13 bases outside the gene matches. The CDR3 loop reads CADYSGGASLYNEQFF. The DNA for the CDR3 is TGTGCCGACTATAGCGGGGGGGCCAGTCTGTACAATGAGCAGTTCTTC.

This clonotype occurred once. The V call is TRBV7-2, the J call TRBJ1-2; TRBD1 might be the D (5 bases). Trimming removed 3 bases from V and 8 bases from J, with 19 bases in between. Per germline, CDR1 SGHTA and CDR2 FQGNSA. This CDR3 is 15 amino acids long. CDR3 region: CASSFQAGGARGYTF. The CDR3 nucleotides read TGTGCCAGCAGCTTCCAAGCGGGAGGGGCGAGAGGCTACACCTTC.

This clonotype was counted ten times or more. The CDR3 sequence is CASSLGPSSGGAREQYF. As DNA, the CDR3 is TGTGCCAGCAGCTTAGGGCCCTCCAGCGGGGGGGCGAGGGAGCAGTACTTC. The J gene is TRBJ2-4, the V gene TRBV7-9, with TRBD2 identical over 10 bases. The CDR3 totals 17 residues. J gave up 13 bases and V 1 base, and 16 bases lay outside the gene matches. Germline V gene sequence: CDR1 SEHNR, CDR2 FQNEAQ (reference sequence). Variable domain in full (rest from reference TRBV7-9 and TRBJ2-4): DTGVSQNPRHKITKRGQNVTFRCDPISEHNRLYWYRQTLGQGPEFLTYFQNEAQLEKSRLLSDRFSAERPKGSFSTLEIQRTEQGDSAMYLCASSLGPSSGGAREQYFGAGTRLSVL.

This clonotype was counted many times. The V and J genes are TRBV20-1 and TRBJ2-5, with 10 bases aligning to TRBD2. Germline loops: CDR1 DFQATT, CDR2 SNEGSKA (reference sequence). This CDR3 spans 15 amino acids. V shed 0 bases, J shed 9 bases, and the junction held 10 bases outside the gene matches. The chain's CDR3 is CSARDLTSGMLAQYF. CDR3 nucleotide sequence: TGCAGTGCTAGAGATCTCACTAGCGGGATGTTGGCCCAGTACTTC.

Of note for this clonotype: A much larger clonotype is one base distant, so this may be a read error. J is TRBJ2-7 and V is TRBV2; 9 bases agree with TRBD1. This CDR3 comprises 15 residues. After removal of 3 bases from V and 3 bases from J, the junction contained 6 bases not matched to a gene. Germline loops: CDR1 SNHLY, CDR2 FYNNEI. The CDR3, as DNA: TGTGCCAGCAGTGATCCGGGACAGGGCCACTACGAGCAGTACTTC. This translates into CASSDPGQGHYEQYF.